The clone carrying this TCR beta chain was recorded once. Its cognate antigen is unknown. These data originate in a study of T cell repertoires in cytomegalovirus infection. In the study overall: Carrying CMV and the relevant HLA type showed in public TCR beta signatures.

MiXCR, applied by TCRdb to the reads, yields one record per CDR3 protein. The table lists 310,000 or so distinct CDR3 sequences, roughly a sixth of them singletons. Study-level points and caveats: Pooled public TCR beta family frequency picked out CMV carriers with the relevant HLA.

Germline CDR1 SQVTM, CDR2 ANQGSEA. The ends were cut back, 4 bases at V and 2 bases at J, with 8 bases in the middle. The CDR3 has 12 residues. This receptor was obtained from a human donor in good health (CMV status not recorded). Some clones in this sample may be carry-over from other donors' samples. Source material: PBMCs. The chain is built from TRBV29-1 and TRBJ1-1; D is ambiguous. CDR3 sequence: CSVVLLNTEAFF. The CDR3 DNA reads as TGCAGCGTTGTTCTTCTCAACACTGAAGCTTTCTTT.